Each of the 2 T cell receptor beta chains below was sequenced from the same sample in a study of blood T cell repertoires in COVID-19. Profiling relied on immunoSEQ multiplex PCR, and the TCRdb table lists in-frame clones only, not all of them. The sample contains roughly 43,000 clones, about 91% of which appear only once. Material: peripheral blood. These receptors were obtained from a man aged 55 to 70 with active COVID-19.

V usage is TRBV11-2 and J usage is TRBJ2-7; TRBD2 agrees at 8 bases. The CDR3 covers 15 residues. The V segment lost 3 bases and the J segment 4 bases; nucleotides outside the gene matches: 8. CDR1 and CDR2 (germline): SGHAT, FQNNGV. This CDR3 reads CASSFSSLAGYEQYF. DNA for the CDR3: TGTGCCAGCAGCTTCAGTTCCTTAGCGGGATACGAGCAGTACTTC.

This clone showed up just a few times. This CDR3 reads CASTGVYTGGTAFF. The CDR3 coding sequence is TGTGCCAGCACTGGGGTATACACAGGGGGCACCGCTTTCTTT. The V gene is TRBV6-5, the J gene TRBJ1-1, with 9 bases that match TRBD1. The length of the CDR3 is 14 residues. V lost 7 bases, J lost 11 bases, and 14 bases stayed unmatched. Germline V gives CDR1 MNHEY, CDR2 SVGAGI.